This TCR beta chain was recovered during a study of T cell changes during pregnancy in multiple sclerosis. Germline CDR1 and CDR2: SGDLS and YYNGEE. The length of the CDR3 is 17 residues. The ends lost 4 bases at V and 2 bases at J; junction bases unmatched: 13. Assay used: immunoSEQ multiplex PCR; TCRdb lists only in-frame clones, some missing. The sample has 40,000 to 45,000 clones, 85% to 95% seen once. This TCR derives from a female donor with multiple sclerosis, enrolled in a pregnancy study. The sequenced material came from peripheral blood. The chain links TRBV9 to TRBJ2-3; the match to TRBD1 covers 7 bases. The CDR3 here is CASSPQGGGRNTDTQYF. CDR3 DNA sequence: TGTGCCAGCAGCCCGCAAGGGGGCGGGCGAAACACAGATACGCAGTATTTT.